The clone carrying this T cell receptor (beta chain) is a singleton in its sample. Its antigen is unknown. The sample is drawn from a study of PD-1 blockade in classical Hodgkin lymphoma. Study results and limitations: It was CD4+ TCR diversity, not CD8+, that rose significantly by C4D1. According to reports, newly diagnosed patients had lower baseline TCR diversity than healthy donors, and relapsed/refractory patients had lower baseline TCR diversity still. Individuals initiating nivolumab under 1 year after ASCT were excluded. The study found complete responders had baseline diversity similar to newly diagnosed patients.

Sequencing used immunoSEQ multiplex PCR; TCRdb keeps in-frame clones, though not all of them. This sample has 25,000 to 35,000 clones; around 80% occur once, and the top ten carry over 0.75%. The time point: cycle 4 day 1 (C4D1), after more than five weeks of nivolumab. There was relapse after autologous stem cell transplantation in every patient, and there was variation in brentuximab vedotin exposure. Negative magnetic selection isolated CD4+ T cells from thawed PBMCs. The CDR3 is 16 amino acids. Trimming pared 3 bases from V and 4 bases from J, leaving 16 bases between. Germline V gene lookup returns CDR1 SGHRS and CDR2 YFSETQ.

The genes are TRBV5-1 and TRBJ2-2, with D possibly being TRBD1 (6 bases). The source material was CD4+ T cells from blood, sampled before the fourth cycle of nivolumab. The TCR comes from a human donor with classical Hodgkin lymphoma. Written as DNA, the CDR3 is TGCGCCAGCAGCTCACAGATGGGCAGGGGCACCGGGGAGCTGTTTTTT. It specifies CASSSQMGRGTGELFF.